This is a list of T cell receptor beta chains from one sample in a study of T and B cells in COVID-19 patients. MiXCR, applied by TCRdb to the multiplex PCR reads, yields one record per CDR3 protein. The sample shows 17,000 or so distinct CDR3 sequences, over 30% of them seen only once. The sequencing input was blood. All receptors come from a human donor with active COVID-19. CDR3s include the opening cysteine and the closing phenylalanine or tryptophan. A D gene is named only where the DNA matches it firmly. For some rows the clone size is stated as once, few or many, or as a class when expanded; others skip it.

TRBD2	NA	TRBV19	TRBJ2-3	15	TGTGCCAAACCACCGACTAGCGGGGGGGCGGATACGCAGTATTTT	CAKPPTSGGADTQYF
NA	NA	TRBV18	TRBJ2-5	12	TGTGCCAGCTCACAAGGGCTCGAGACCCAGTACTTC	CASSQGLETQYF
TRBD2	NA	TRBV6-2/TRBV6-3	TRBJ2-3	17	TGTGCCAGCAGTTACTCGGTCGGGGGGGGGCCGACAGATACGCAGTATTTT	CASSYSVGGGPTDTQYF
NA	few	TRBV19	TRBJ2-5	15	TGTGCCAGTAGCCAGAAGAGACAGCGGGAAGAGACCCAGTACTTC	CASSQKRQREETQYF
TRBD1	NA	TRBV6-1	TRBJ1-6	15	TGTGCCAGCAGTTATGAAGGGACAGATAATTCACCCCTCCACTTT	CASSYEGTDNSPLHF
TRBD2	NA	TRBV7-2	TRBJ2-3	17	TGTGCCAGCAGCTTAGACGGGGCGGGGGGGAGCACAGATACGCAGTATTTT	CASSLDGAGGSTDTQYF
TRBD1	medium-sized	TRBV19	TRBJ2-7	15	TGTGCCAGTAGTACCGGACAGGGGGGGTCCTACGAGCAGTACTTC	CASSTGQGGSYEQYF
NA	NA	TRBV14	TRBJ2-2	15	TGTGCCAGCAGCCACGTGGTGGGATACACCGGGGAGCTGTTTTTT	CASSHVVGYTGELFF
NA	NA	TRBV6-6	TRBJ1-2	14	TGTGCCAGCAGTTACGGCGAAGCTAACTATGGCTACACCTTC	CASSYGEANYGYTF
NA	NA	TRBV18	TRBJ2-2	17	TGTGCCAGCTCACCACAACACAGGCTCGAAGGCACCGGGGAGCTGTTTTTT	CASSPQHRLEGTGELFF
TRBD1	NA	TRBV6-1	TRBJ1-5	16	TGTGCCAGCAGTCCGGGACAGGGGGGCACTCATCAGCCCCAGCATTTT	CASSPGQGGTHQPQHF
TRBD2	hyperexpanded	TRBV6-4	TRBJ2-2	15	TGTGCCAGCAGTGACGGGACTAGGAACACCGGGGAGCTGTTTTTT	CASSDGTRNTGELFF
NA	few	TRBV27	TRBJ2-3	13	TGTGCCAGCAGTTTAGGGGGCACAGATACGCAGTATTTT	CASSLGGTDTQYF
NA	NA	TRBV20-1	TRBJ2-2	12	TGCAGTGCTAACCGCCTAGCCGGGGAGCTGTTTTTT	CSANRLAGELFF
NA	NA	TRBV19	TRBJ2-2	14	TGTGCCAGTAGTATAGCGGGGGGCCTCGGGGAGCTGTTTTTT	CASSIAGGLGELFF
NA	few	TRBV19	TRBJ1-2	13	TGTGCCAGTAGTCCCCTTGAGGTCTATGGCTACACCTTC	CASSPLEVYGYTF
TRBD2	once	TRBV13	TRBJ2-1	19	TGTGCCAGCAGCTCCTGGGAGCTGAGCGGGGGGGCGGGTTACAATGAGCAGTTCTTC	CASSSWELSGGAGYNEQFF
NA	NA	TRBV6-5	TRBJ1-2	12	TGTGCCAGCAGTCCCATGAACGGGGGCTACACCTTC	CASSPMNGGYTF
NA	medium-sized	TRBV29-1	TRBJ2-1	14	TGCAGCGCCGAGCCGACAGGAGGCTACAATGAGCAGTTCTTC	CSAEPTGGYNEQFF
TRBD2	few	TRBV20-1	TRBJ2-1	14	TGCAGTGCGAGGACTAGCGGGGACGCGGGGGAGCAGTTCTTC	CSARTSGDAGEQFF
NA	medium-sized	TRBV19	TRBJ2-2	15	TGTGCCAGTAGTATAGTGGGAGGGAACACCGGGGAGCTGTTTTTT	CASSIVGGNTGELFF
TRBD2	NA	TRBV18	TRBJ2-5	16	TGTGCCAGCTCGAGGACTAGCGGGGGGGCCGGGGAGACCCAGTACTTC	CASSRTSGGAGETQYF
NA	NA	TRBV6-6	TRBJ1-4	15	TGTGCCAGCAGTGAAGCATGGACCTTGGATGTAAAACTGTTTTTT	CASSEAWTLDVKLFF
NA	few	TRBV12-3/TRBV12-4	TRBJ2-1	13	TGTGCCAGCACCCCAAGGACAGATCATGAGCAGTTCTTC	CASTPRTDHEQFF
TRBD2	few	TRBV12-3/TRBV12-4	TRBJ2-1	17	TGTGCCAGCAGTGTCCCGGGACTAGCGGGGGAAGCTCGAGAGCAGTTCTTC	CASSVPGLAGEAREQFF
NA	NA	TRBV27	TRBJ1-2	17	TGTGCCAGCAGTTTATCTCTAGGGCAGGGGCTTTACTATGGCTACACCTTC	CASSLSLGQGLYYGYTF
TRBD2	once	TRBV12-3/TRBV12-4	TRBJ2-2	16	TGTGCCAGCAGCGCTGAGGGACTAGTGAAATGCGGGGAGCTGTTTTTT	CASSAEGLVKCGELFF
NA	many	TRBV27	TRBJ2-6	16	TGTGCCAGCAGTTTAGAGACAGGCTCTGGGGCCAACGTCCTGACTTTC	CASSLETGSGANVLTF
TRBD1	NA	TRBV11-1	TRBJ2-1	14	TGTGCCAGCAGCTCCCAGGGGGCATGGGATGAGCAGTTCTTC	CASSSQGAWDEQFF
NA	NA	TRBV4-3	TRBJ1-3	16	TGCGCCAGCAGCCAAGATGGGAGCCTAAGGAGAAACACCATATATTTT	CASSQDGSLRRNTIYF
NA	few	TRBV6-1	TRBJ1-3	15	TGTGCCAGCAGTGATGGGGGATACTCTGGAAACACCATATATTTT	CASSDGGYSGNTIYF
TRBD1	NA	TRBV12-3/TRBV12-4	TRBJ2-3	16	TGTGCCACCATTAACAGGGGGACCTTCAGCACAGATACGCAGTATTTT	CATINRGTFSTDTQYF
NA	once	TRBV20-1	TRBJ2-5	13	TGCAGTGCCCCGAGGGGCGGTCAAGAGACCCAGTACTTC	CSAPRGGQETQYF
NA	NA	TRBV24-1	TRBJ2-1	16	TGTGCCACCAGTGATTCAGGGGGGGGTCCCTACAATGAGCAGTTCTTC	CATSDSGGGPYNEQFF
TRBD2	medium-sized	TRBV29-1	TRBJ2-1	15	TGCAGCGTCCGGACTAGCGGGGGCCGAGCGAATGAGCAGTTCTTC	CSVRTSGGRANEQFF
NA	medium-sized	TRBV29-1	TRBJ2-3	10	TGCAGCGTTACGGTTGATACGCAGTATTTT	CSVTVDTQYF
NA	NA	TRBV5-4	TRBJ1-2	14	TGTGCCAGCAGCTTAGGATTTCCTAACTATGGCTACACCTTC	CASSLGFPNYGYTF
TRBD1	NA	TRBV20-1	TRBJ2-1	15	TGCAGTGCTCCAGGTGGACAGGGGTATGGCAATGAGCAGTTCTTC	CSAPGGQGYGNEQFF
NA	NA	TRBV12-3/TRBV12-4	TRBJ2-3	11	TGTGCCAGCAGTTTAGGAGATACGCAGTATTTT	CASSLGDTQYF
NA	NA	TRBV6-1	TRBJ1-2	15	TGTGCCAGCAGTATCTCTCCCACTAAAGGCTATGGCTACACCTTC	CASSISPTKGYGYTF
NA	NA	TRBV7-9	TRBJ1-2	13	TGTGCCAGCAGCTATGGCAGTAACTATGGCTACACCTTC	CASSYGSNYGYTF
NA	NA	TRBV5-1	TRBJ1-1	14	TGCGCCATTAGGGGGGACGCCTTAGGTAGTGAAGCTTTCTTT	CAIRGDALGSEAFF